A single sample is the source of the 12 T cell receptor beta chains below, sequenced in a study of TIL therapy for anti-PD-1-resistant metastatic lung cancer. The libraries were made with immunoSEQ v3. The assay was immunoSEQ multiplex PCR, and TCRdb's table has in-frame clones only and misses some. Here the sample spans more than 12,000 clones, roughly 88% being singletons. Time point described: pre-treatment sample, taken before nivolumab and TIL therapy. This specimen was blood, taken at baseline. The receptors were sampled from a person between 25 and 80 years old with non-small cell lung cancer.

A few counts support this clone. The V call is TRBV19, the J call TRBJ2-5; TRBD2 agrees at 8 bases. This CDR3 is built from 15 residues. Looked up from germline, CDR1 is LNHDA and CDR2 is SQIVND (reference sequence). After removal of 2 bases from V and 4 bases from J, the junction contained 6 bases not matched to a gene. The CDR3 sequence is CASSIREGLRETQYF. The CDR3 bases are TGTGCCAGTAGTATACGGGAGGGCCTTAGAGAGACCCAGTACTTC.

V gene TRBV18 combines with J gene TRBJ1-1; 7 bases match TRBD1. The CDR3 contains 14 residues. Germline CDR1 is KGHSH and CDR2 is LQKENI. Trimming removed 4 bases from V and 1 base from J; junction bases left unmatched: 3. As DNA, the CDR3 is TGTGCCAGCTCACGTGACAGGGCGAACACTGAAGCTTTCTTT. Amino acids: CASSRDRANTEAFF.

The V gene is TRBV6-1, the J gene TRBJ1-5; D not resolved. V was pared by 2 bases and J by 0 bases, with 5 bases between. Per the germline V gene, CDR1 is MNHNS and CDR2 is SASEGT. The CDR3 contains 14 residues. The CDR3 coding sequence is TGTGCCAGCAGTGAACAGTTTAGCAATCAGCCCCAGCATTTT. Protein sequence: CASSEQFSNQPQHF.

The chain carries TRBV7-2 and TRBJ1-2; perhaps TRBD1 as D (6 bases). V shed 1 base and J shed 2 bases, with 11 bases lying between them. Germline assignment: CDR1 SGHTA and CDR2 FQGNSA. The length of the CDR3 is 15 residues. The DNA for the CDR3 is TGTGCCAGCAGCTTAGAGGGGGGGCGCAACTATGGCTACACCTTC. This codes for CASSLEGGRNYGYTF.

The chain recombines TRBV5-1 with TRBJ2-1; a weak D match, TRBD2 (6 bases). In germline, CDR1 is SGHRS, CDR2 YFSETQ. V was trimmed by 4 bases and J by 7 bases, leaving 18 bases between them. This CDR3 region has 15 residues. The CDR3: CASSRKASEKNEQFF. The CDR3 nucleotides are TGCGCCAGCAGCCGGAAGGCTAGCGAAAAGAATGAGCAGTTCTTC.

This chain uses TRBV19 with TRBJ1-2; TRBD1 agrees at 8 bases. The V segment lost 7 bases and the J segment 5 bases; nucleotides outside the gene matches: 12. From germline, CDR1 is LNHDA and CDR2 SQIVND (reference sequence). The CDR3 runs 15 residues. Written as DNA, the CDR3 is TGTGCCAGTATCGGAGGGGCAGGGGGCTGGTATGGCTACACCTTC. It specifies CASIGGAGGWYGYTF.

The chain has TRBV4-1 and TRBJ2-3; 7 positions agree with TRBD2. The V segment lost 4 bases and the J segment 1 base; nucleotides outside the gene matches: 5. Per germline, CDR1 MGHRA and CDR2 YSYEKL. The CDR3 is made up of 15 amino acids. The DNA of the CDR3 is TGCGCCAGCAGCCCGAGGAGCGGGGGCACAGATACGCAGTATTTT. The encoded protein is CASSPRSGGTDTQYF.

The chain is built from TRBV18 and TRBJ1-1; D unclear. The ends were cut back, 4 bases at V and 5 bases at J, with 11 bases in the middle. The CDR3 extends over 13 amino acids. Germline assignment: CDR1 KGHSH and CDR2 LQKENI. The chain's CDR3 is CASSQGSRTEAFF. The CDR3 region has the DNA TGTGCCAGCTCACAAGGGTCGAGGACTGAAGCTTTCTTT.

V gene TRBV29-1 combines with J gene TRBJ2-7; TRBD1 matches at 10 bases. Germline trimming cut 1 base from V and 4 bases from J; bases unmatched to any gene: 10. The CDR3 contains 16 residues. Per germline, CDR1 SQVTM and CDR2 ANQGSEA. CDR3 in amino acids: CSVEGVGTGDPYEQYF. The CDR3 DNA reads TGCAGCGTTGAAGGCGTAGGGACAGGGGACCCTTACGAGCAGTACTTC.

V is TRBV7-9 and J is TRBJ1-2; D is uncertain. Trimming took off 5 bases at V and 7 bases at J, with 20 bases between the two ends. Germline assignment: CDR1 SEHNR and CDR2 FQNEAQ (reference sequence). The CDR3 length is 15 residues. CDR3 residues: CASSLPMEFVGGYTF. The DNA for the CDR3 is TGTGCCAGCAGCCTCCCAATGGAATTCGTGGGTGGCTACACCTTC.

V and J are TRBV7-8 and TRBJ1-1, with 7 bases identical to TRBD1. V was clipped by 5 bases and J by 4 bases; unmatched bases: 7. Germline CDR1 and CDR2: SGHVS and FQNEAQ. This CDR3 is 14 amino acids long. CDR3 DNA: TGTGCCAGCAGCACAACGACAGGGACCACTGAAGCTTTCTTT. Encoded protein: CASSTTTGTTEAFF. The full variable domain, with the rest looked up from reference TRBV7-8 and TRBJ1-1, is GAGVSQSPRYKVAKRGQDVALRCDPISGHVSLFWYQQALGQGPEFLTYFQNEAQLDKSGLPSDRFFAERPEGSVSTLKIQRTQQEDSAVYLCASSTTTGTTEAFFGQGTRLTVV.

The CDR3 DNA reads TGTGCCACCAGCAGAGGCTCGGGGAGGGCAGATACGCAGTATTTT. Translating gives CATSRGSGRADTQYF. The chain employs TRBV15 and TRBJ2-3; the match to TRBD2 covers 7 bases. The CDR3 runs 15 residues. The germline V gene has CDR1 LNHNV and CDR2 YYDKDF (reference sequence). V gave up 1 base and J gave up 4 bases; unmatched junction bases: 5.